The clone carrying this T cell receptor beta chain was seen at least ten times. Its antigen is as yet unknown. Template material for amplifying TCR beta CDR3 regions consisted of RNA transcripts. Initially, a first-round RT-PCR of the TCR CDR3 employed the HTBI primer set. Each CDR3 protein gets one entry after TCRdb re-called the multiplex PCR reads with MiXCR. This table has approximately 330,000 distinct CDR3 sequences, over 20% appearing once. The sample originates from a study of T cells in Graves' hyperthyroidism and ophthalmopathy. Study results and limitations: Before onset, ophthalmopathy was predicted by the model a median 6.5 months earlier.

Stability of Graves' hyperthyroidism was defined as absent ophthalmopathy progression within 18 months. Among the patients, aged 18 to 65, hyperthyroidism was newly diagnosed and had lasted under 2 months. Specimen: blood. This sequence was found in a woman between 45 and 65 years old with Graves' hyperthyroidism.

The CDR3 DNA sequence: TGCAGTGCTAGAGTAGGGACTAGCGGGAGAAATGAGCAGTTCTTC. It yields the protein CSARVGTSGRNEQFF. V and J are TRBV20-1 and TRBJ2-1, with TRBD2 identical over 14 bases. This CDR3 is built from 15 residues. With 1 base clipped from V and 7 bases from J, the junction kept 3 bases outside the gene matches. CDR1 is DFQATT and CDR2 is SNEGSKA in the germline V gene (reference sequence).